A single sample gave rise to the 17 T cell receptor beta chains below, sequenced in a study of cytomegalovirus exposure and HLA in healthy donors. Use of 60 Vbeta and 13 Jbeta primers characterized the PCR. Here immunoSEQ multiplex PCR was the method, and the copy in TCRdb shows in-frame clones only, minus some. The sample yields around 130,000 clones, approximately 80% seen once. The sample taken for sequencing was PBMCs. These receptors all come from a man aged 40-49 years in good health and CMV-seronegative.

V is TRBV7-3 and J is TRBJ1-1; D might be TRBD1 (6 bases). Deletions cut 5 bases from V and 1 base from J, with 11 bases between. The V gene's germline CDR1 is SGHTA and CDR2 FQGTGA. The CDR3 has 14 residues. DNA for the CDR3: TGTGCCAGCAGCGTACAGGGTACGAACACTGAAGCTTTCTTT. Translating it yields CASSVQGTNTEAFF.

The V and J genes are TRBV6-1 and TRBJ2-7, with TRBD2 as a possible D gene (5 bases). Between the trimmed V and J ends, which lost 1 base and 0 bases, there was a span of 13 bases. Germline V gives CDR1 MNHNS, CDR2 SASEGT. The CDR3 covers 16 residues. The CDR3 DNA follows: TGTGCCAGCAGTGAAGGAGGAGGTCCACCCTCCTACGAGCAGTACTTC. Translated: CASSEGGGPPSYEQYF.

The chain couples TRBV10-3 to TRBJ1-5, with 8 positions matching TRBD1. V lost 5 bases and J lost 5; bases outside the gene matches: 5. Germline CDR1 ENHRY, CDR2 SYGVKD. This CDR3 has 14 amino acids. In DNA, the CDR3 is TGTGCCATCAGTCACGGACAGGGTGATCAGCCCCAGCATTTT. Translation gives CAISHGQGDQPQHF.

The chain links TRBV7-6 to TRBJ2-2, with 7 bases fitting TRBD1. J lost 0 bases, V lost 5 bases, and 9 bases had no gene match. This CDR3 is 17 amino acids long. Germline-derived CDR1 and CDR2 are SGHVS and FNYEAQ. Written as DNA, the CDR3 is TGTGCCAGCAGCATAAGACAGGGTATCGCGAACACCGGGGAGCTGTTTTTT. Its translation is CASSIRQGIANTGELFF.

J is TRBJ2-3 and V is TRBV7-2; TRBD2 matches at 9 bases. The germline V gene has CDR1 SGHTA and CDR2 FQGNSA. This CDR3 has 18 residues. The V and J ends lost 1 base and 1 base, in that order; junction bases with no gene match: 9. The CDR3 region has the DNA TGTGCCAGCAGCTTAGTAGCGGGAGCCCAGGGTGGCACAGATACGCAGTATTTT. The encoded protein is CASSLVAGAQGGTDTQYF. Looking up the rest from reference TRBV7-2 and TRBJ2-3 gives the full variable domain: GAGVSQSPSNKVTEKGKDVELRCDPISGHTALYWYRQSLGQGLEFLIYFQGNSAPDKSGLPSDRFSAERTGGSVSTLTIQRTQQEDSAVYLCASSLVAGAQGGTDTQYFGPGTRLTVL.

The gene calls are TRBV5-1 and TRBJ1-4; TRBD1 matches at 9 bases. Germline CDR1 reads SGHRS; CDR2 reads YFSETQ. This CDR3 comprises 14 residues. The V and J ends lost 4 bases and 5 bases, in that order; junction bases with no gene match: 3. The CDR3 protein is CASSPGQGNEKLFF. In DNA form, the CDR3 reads TGCGCCAGCAGCCCGGGACAGGGAAATGAAAAACTGTTTTTT.

The count of this clone is one. V is TRBV5-6 and J is TRBJ2-1; 9 nucleotides align to TRBD2. V was pared by 1 base and J by 1 base, with 0 bases of the junction left unmatched. Germline-derived CDR1 and CDR2 are SGHDT and YYEEEE. There are 15 residues in the CDR3. The CDR3 nucleotides read TGTGCCAGCAGCTTGAGCGGGGGGTCCTACAATGAGCAGTTCTTC. It codes for CASSLSGGSYNEQFF.

The chain employs TRBV7-8 and TRBJ1-1; 9 bases line up with TRBD1. CDR1 SGHVS and CDR2 FQNEAQ come from the germline V gene. This CDR3 has 12 amino acids. V was clipped by 4 bases and J by 11 bases; unmatched bases: 5. The CDR3 region is CASSSGTGRAFF. The CDR3 DNA follows: TGTGCCAGCAGCTCGGGGACAGGGCGGGCTTTCTTT.

This clone was picked up one time. The chain uses TRBV11-3 and TRBJ2-6, with D tentatively TRBD1 (5 bases). Per the germline V gene, CDR1 is SGHNT and CDR2 is YENEEA. The CDR3 is 14 residues long. Trimming removed 5 bases at V and 2 bases at J, with 7 bases between. In DNA form, the CDR3 reads TGTGCCAGCAGCCAGGGTACTGGGGCCAACGTCCTGACTTTC. It encodes CASSQGTGANVLTF. Variable domain in full (rest from reference TRBV11-3 and TRBJ2-6): EAGVVQSPRYKIIEKKQPVAFWCNPISGHNTLYWYLQNLGQGPELLIRYENEEAVDDSQLPKDRFSAERLKGVDSTLKIQPAELGDSAVYLCASSQGTGANVLTFGAGSRLTVL.

The chain employs TRBV2 and TRBJ1-5, with a possible D match to TRBD1 (6 bases). V was clipped by 7 bases and J by 6 bases, with 16 bases between them. This CDR3 is 14 amino acids long. Germline CDR1 is SNHLY and CDR2 is FYNNEI. The CDR3 bases are TGTGCCAGCACCACACAGGGTACCGGTCAGCCCCAGCATTTT. Encoded protein: CASTTQGTGQPQHF.

This clone has a single count. V is TRBV2 and J is TRBJ2-7, with D possibly matching TRBD1 (5 bases). Trimming took 3 bases from V and 6 from J, leaving 9 bases between them. CDR3 size: 12 residues. Germline V CDR1 and CDR2: SNHLY, FYNNEI. The CDR3 protein is CASSERQGEQYF. CDR3 sequence (DNA): TGTGCCAGCAGTGAGCGTCAGGGCGAGCAGTACTTC.

The chain uses TRBV6-1 and TRBJ1-5, with TRBD1 matching over 9 bases. The ends lost 5 bases at V and 6 bases at J; junction bases unmatched: 5. This CDR3 has 14 amino acids. The germline CDR1 and CDR2 sequences are MNHNS and SASEGT. CDR3 coding DNA: TGTGCCAGCAGTACCGGGACAGGGCTTCAGCCCCAGCATTTT. This translates into CASSTGTGLQPQHF.

V and J are TRBV15 and TRBJ1-4, with a weak D call TRBD1 (5 bases). V was cut by 3 bases and J by 4 bases, with 9 bases left in between. This CDR3 spans 14 amino acids. Germline CDR1 LNHNV, CDR2 YYDKDF (reference sequence). CDR3 region: CATSSQGGNEKLFF. The CDR3, as DNA: TGTGCCACCAGCAGTCAGGGAGGTAATGAAAAACTGTTTTTT.

This chain uses TRBV5-1 with TRBJ2-1; D gene uncertain. From germline, CDR1 is SGHRS and CDR2 YFSETQ. The V and J ends lost 4 bases and 7 bases respectively, with 9 bases between them. CDR3 length equals 12 residues. As DNA, the CDR3 is TGCGCCAGCAGCCCGGTCTCAAATGAGCAGTTCTTC. Its protein is CASSPVSNEQFF.

J is TRBJ1-5 and V is TRBV28, with TRBD1 as a possible D gene (5 bases). CDR1 is MDHEN, CDR2 SYDVKM, per germline. There are 15 residues in the CDR3. The V and J ends lost 3 bases and 9 bases respectively, with 18 bases between them. The CDR3 DNA sequence: TGTGCCAGCAGTTTGGTAGGTCAGGGCCTTAGGCCCCAGCATTTT. This translates into CASSLVGQGLRPQHF.

The gene calls are TRBV7-6 and TRBJ2-2, with TRBD2 identical over 8 bases. V gave up 0 bases and J gave up 8 bases; unmatched junction bases: 2. CDR1 and CDR2 from the germline V gene are SGHVS and FNYEAQ. The CDR3 consists of 14 residues. The CDR3 loop reads CASSLASSGGELFF. The DNA for the CDR3 is TGTGCCAGCAGCTTAGCGTCTAGCGGGGGGGAGCTGTTTTTT.

The chain couples TRBV18 to TRBJ2-6, with D perhaps TRBD1 (5 bases). The CDR3 spans 16 residues. V was cut by 3 bases and J by 9 bases, with 18 bases left in between. Germline V lookup: CDR1 KGHSH, CDR2 LQKENI. This chain's CDR3 is CASSPRQTQGINVLTF. CDR3 nucleotides: TGTGCCAGCTCACCCCGACAGACCCAAGGGATCAACGTCCTGACTTTC.